The 3 T cell receptor beta chains below all came from one sample that was sequenced in a study of T-cell memory formation after mild COVID-19. TCRdb redid the calling of the 5' RACE reads with MiXCR, one entry per CDR3 protein. The sample shows about 350,000 distinct CDR3 sequences, roughly 14% of them seen only once. The material sequenced was PBMCs or a T cell subset sorted from them (not recorded which). These receptors all stem from a man between 18 and 35 years old who had mild COVID-19 (a few samples of this study predate the infection). Cell type and time point are not known.

The chain couples TRBV20-1 to TRBJ2-5, with 10 bases that match TRBD2. V lost 6 bases to trimming and J lost 7 bases; unmatched junction nucleotides: 2. The CDR3 spans 11 residues. CDR1 is DFQATT and CDR2 is SNEGSKA in the germline V gene (reference sequence). The CDR3 region has the DNA TGCAGTGCCAGGACTAGCGGGACCCAGTACTTC. It specifies CSARTSGTQYF.

The sample holds a few counts of this clonotype. The CDR3 DNA reads TGTGCCAGCAGCCAAGGGGCGGAGCGGGGGAACACCGGGGAGCTGTTTTTT. Translating it yields CASSQGAERGNTGELFF. The chain combines TRBV4-2 with TRBJ2-2, with TRBD2 matching 7 bases. This CDR3 is built from 17 residues. The V gene's germline CDR1 is LGHNA and CDR2 YNFKEQ. The ends lost 1 base at V and 1 base at J; junction bases unmatched: 6.

This chain uses TRBV4-3 with TRBJ2-7; a possible D gene is TRBD1 (6 bases). Germline loops: CDR1 LGHNA, CDR2 YSLEER. The CDR3 runs to 16 residues. V lost 4 bases and J 0 bases, leaving 16 bases between the germline ends. The DNA for the CDR3 is TGCGCCAGCAGCCCGATGGGGGCTGGCGGCTCCTACGAGCAGTACTTC. Protein product: CASSPMGAGGSYEQYF.